This T cell receptor (beta chain) came from a study (dated by TCRdb to about 2013). As to this clonotype: No cognate antigen has been identified for it. No base-level quality is on record; no much larger clone is a single base apart.

These reads were obtained on an Illumina Genome Analyzer IIx. TCRdb reprocessing: public reads trimmed at Q25 with fastp, clones called with MiXCR, in-frame beta chains kept. Every distinct CDR3 protein forms one entry, paired with its most common genes and DNA. Recorded for this sample are some 15,000 distinct CDR3 sequences; approximately 34% of them occurred a single time. The ten largest make up about 16% of the sample. V and J are trimmed by 1 base and 4 bases, and the gene matches miss 3 bases of the junction. The CDR3 spans 14 residues, from the cysteine through the phenylalanine. The DNA shown is the 42-base CDR3, in frame from base 1. Via the germline V gene, CDR1 is LGHNA and CDR2 YSLEER.

The chain was built from TRBV4-3 and TRBJ2-7; TRBD2 lines up with 8 middle nucleotides. The receptor was isolated from a human donor. The material sequenced was blood. This receptor carries the CDR3 CASSQGLATYEQYF. The DNA sequence reads TGCGCCAGCAGCCAAGGACTAGCGACTTACGAGCAGTACTTC.